This record looks at one T cell receptor beta chain sequence and its context. The source of the sample is a study of T cell changes during pregnancy in multiple sclerosis. Trimming took off 1 base at V and 5 bases at J, with 12 bases between the two ends. This CDR3 comprises 14 residues. Germline V gene data show CDR1 as LGHNA and CDR2 as YSLEER. The repertoire was sequenced with immunoSEQ multiplex PCR; TCRdb's copy has only in-frame clones and lacks some. This table holds approximately 88,000 clones, over 90% found once. Material: peripheral blood, obtained in the third trimester of pregnancy. This TCR was recovered from a female donor with multiple sclerosis, enrolled in a pregnancy study. This chain uses TRBV4-3 with TRBJ2-7, with a possible D match to TRBD2 (5 bases). CDR3 amino acids: CASSQVRDLNEQYF. CDR3 in DNA: TGCGCCAGCAGCCAAGTCCGGGATTTGAACGAGCAGTACTTC.